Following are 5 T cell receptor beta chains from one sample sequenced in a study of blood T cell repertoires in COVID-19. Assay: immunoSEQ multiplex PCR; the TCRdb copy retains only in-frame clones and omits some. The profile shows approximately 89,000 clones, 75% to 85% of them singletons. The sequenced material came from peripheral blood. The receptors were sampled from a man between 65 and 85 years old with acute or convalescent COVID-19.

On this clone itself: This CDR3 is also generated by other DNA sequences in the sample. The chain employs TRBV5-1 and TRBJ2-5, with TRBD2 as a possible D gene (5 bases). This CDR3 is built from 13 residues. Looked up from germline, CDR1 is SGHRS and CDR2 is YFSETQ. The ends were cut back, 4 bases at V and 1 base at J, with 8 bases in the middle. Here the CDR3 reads CASSLGVQETQYF. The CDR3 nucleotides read TGCGCCAGCAGCCTCGGGGTCCAAGAGACCCAGTACTTC. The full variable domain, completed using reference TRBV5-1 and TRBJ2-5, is KAGVTQTPRYLIKTRGQQVTLSCSPISGHRSVSWYQQTPGQGLQFLFEYFSETQRNKGNFPGRFSGRQFSNSRSEMNVSTLELGDSALYLCASSLGVQETQYFGPGTRLLVL.

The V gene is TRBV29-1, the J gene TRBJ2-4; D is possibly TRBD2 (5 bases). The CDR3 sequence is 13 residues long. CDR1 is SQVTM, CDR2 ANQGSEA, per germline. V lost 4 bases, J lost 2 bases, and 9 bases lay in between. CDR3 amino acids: CSVATDSKNIQYF. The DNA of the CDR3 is TGCAGCGTTGCGACGGACTCCAAAAACATTCAGTACTTC. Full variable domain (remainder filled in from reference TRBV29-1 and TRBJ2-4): SAVISQKPSRDICQRGTSLTIQCQVDSQVTMMFWYRQQPGQSLTLIATANQGSEATYESGFVIDKFPISRPNLTFSTLTVSNMSPEDSSIYLCSVATDSKNIQYFGAGTRLSVL.

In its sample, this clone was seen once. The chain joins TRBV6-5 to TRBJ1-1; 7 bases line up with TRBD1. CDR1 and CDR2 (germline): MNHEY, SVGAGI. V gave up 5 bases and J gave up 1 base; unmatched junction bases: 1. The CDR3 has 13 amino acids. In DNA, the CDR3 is TGTGCCAGCAGTAGACAGGGGAACACTGAAGCTTTCTTT. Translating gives CASSRQGNTEAFF.

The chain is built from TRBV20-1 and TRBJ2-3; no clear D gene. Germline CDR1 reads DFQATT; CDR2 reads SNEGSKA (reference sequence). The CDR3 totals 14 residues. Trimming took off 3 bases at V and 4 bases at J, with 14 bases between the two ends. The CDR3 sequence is CSASVLEGSDTQYF. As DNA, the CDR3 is TGCAGTGCTAGTGTCCTAGAAGGATCAGATACGCAGTATTTT.

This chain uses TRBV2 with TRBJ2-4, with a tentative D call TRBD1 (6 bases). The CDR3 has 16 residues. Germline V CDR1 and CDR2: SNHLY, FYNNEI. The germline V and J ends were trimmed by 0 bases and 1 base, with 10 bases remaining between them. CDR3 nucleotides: TGTGCCAGCAGTGAAGCGCTTACAGGGGCCAAAAACATTCAGTACTTC. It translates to CASSEALTGAKNIQYF.